This entry is about one T cell receptor (beta chain). The sample is drawn from a study of shared T cell receptors in the human thymus. Germline-derived CDR1 and CDR2 are SGHRS and YFSETQ. This CDR3 region has 14 residues. Trimming removed 4 bases from V and 3 bases from J; junction bases left unmatched: 6. This table comes from immunoSEQ multiplex PCR, and its TCRdb copy is limited to in-frame clones, with some not included. The repertoire holds under 700,000 clones, with around 82% as singletons. These same records also appear under a second study, on human thymus T cells. From that second work: In thymic and blood repertoires alike, V and J usage looked biased. Related research has reported that thymic repertoires overlap highly among unrelated individuals.

What was sequenced was thymocytes. This clonotype originated in a boy less than two years old with a congenital heart defect. The chain carries TRBV5-1 and TRBJ2-7; 8 bases map to TRBD1. CDR3 sequence: CASSRDRPNYEQYF. The CDR3 nucleotides are TGCGCCAGCAGCCGGGACAGGCCTAACTACGAGCAGTACTTC.